Listed here are 23 T cell receptor beta chains from one sample, sequenced in a study of T cell therapy after organ transplantation. Time point of the sample: 4-8 weeks after completion of therapy. Only in-frame clones appear in the TCRdb table, and some are missing; sequencing was by immunoSEQ multiplex PCR. The sample includes a few thousand clones, about 80% seen only once; the top ten take around 44%. These receptors lack a known antigen. The sample in question was CD8+ T cells from blood, obtained after autologous CMV-specific T cell therapy. The receptors here all came from a human patient who had received a solid organ transplant and had CMV disease. Certain T cells may be donor cells from the graft.

The J gene is TRBJ1-1, the V gene TRBV11-1; D gene ambiguous. This CDR3 spans 14 amino acids. V dropped 2 bases and J dropped 1 base, with 8 bases sitting between them. Per germline, CDR1 SGHAT and CDR2 FQDESV (reference sequence). Here the CDR3 DNA reads TGTGCCAGCAGCTTATGGGCAGGGAACACTGAAGCTTTCTTT. Its protein product is CASSLWAGNTEAFF.

The J gene is TRBJ2-7, the V gene TRBV13, with 11 bases aligning to TRBD2. The CDR3 spans 15 residues. Germline V CDR1 and CDR2: PRHDT, FYEKMQ (reference sequence). Unmatched junction bases numbered 5, after V lost 5 bases and J lost 2 bases. The CDR3 reads CASSPRLAGTYEQYF. The CDR3 DNA follows: TGTGCCAGCAGCCCCCGACTAGCGGGGACCTACGAGCAGTACTTC.

This clone was seen only a few times. The J gene is TRBJ2-6, the V gene TRBV5-8, with D uncertain. Trimming took 7 bases from V and 1 from J, leaving 9 bases between them. Looked up from germline, CDR1 is SGHTS and CDR2 is YDEGEE. This CDR3 comprises 14 residues. Here the CDR3 DNA reads TGTGCCAGCTTTATGGGGTCTGGGGCCAACGTCCTGACTTTC. Its protein product is CASFMGSGANVLTF.

The rearrangement uses TRBV6-5 and TRBJ2-7; D may be TRBD2 (6 bases). The germline CDR1 and CDR2 sequences are MNHEY and SVGAGI. With 6 bases removed from V and 7 bases from J, the gap between germline ends came to 16 bases. CDR3 length: 13 amino acids. In DNA, the CDR3 is TGTGCCAGCAGCCCGAACGGGGGTGAGGAGCAGTACTTC. Amino acids: CASSPNGGEEQYF.

The genes are TRBV6-5 and TRBJ2-7, with 9 positions matching TRBD2. Germline CDR1 reads MNHEY; CDR2 reads SVGAGI. Trimming at V came to 6 bases and at J to 7 bases, leaving 13 bases not matched to a gene. The CDR3 has 15 residues. CDR3 in amino acids: CASRARREGQGEQYF. As DNA, the CDR3 is TGTGCCAGCAGGGCCCGGCGGGAGGGGCAGGGAGAGCAGTACTTC.

The genes are TRBV19 and TRBJ2-5; 7 nucleotides align to TRBD1. Near its end, the DNA agrees better with TRBJ2-7, so the J call may be wrong. CDR3 length: 15 amino acids. The V gene's germline CDR1 is LNHDA and CDR2 SQIVND (reference sequence). The chain's CDR3 is CASSIKDRSLYEQYF. In DNA, the CDR3 is TGTGCCAGTAGTATTAAGGACAGGAGCCTCTACGAGCAGTACTTC.

The CDR3 loop reads CASSQDPAGGSAGELFF. CDR3 coding DNA: TGCGCCAGCAGCCAAGATCCAGCGGGAGGTTCCGCCGGGGAGCTGTTTTTT. The rearrangement uses TRBV4-3 and TRBJ2-2; TRBD2 matches 9 bases. CDR1 and CDR2 (germline): LGHNA, YSLEER. V gave up 0 bases and J gave up 6 bases; unmatched junction bases: 8. The CDR3 length is 17 residues.

The CDR3: CASSSLGAYNEQFF. In nucleotides, the CDR3 is TGTGCCAGCAGCTCCTTGGGGGCTTACAATGAGCAGTTCTTC. The chain uses TRBV6-5 and TRBJ2-1; TRBD1 might be the D (6 bases). This CDR3 comprises 14 residues. Trimming stripped 6 bases from V and 4 bases from J, with 13 bases between. CDR1 is MNHEY, CDR2 SVGAGI, per germline.

The chain combines TRBV5-6 with TRBJ1-5; D ambiguous. The CDR3 extends over 12 amino acids. CDR1 is SGHDT, CDR2 YYEEEE, per germline. With 2 bases removed from V and 4 bases from J, the gap between germline ends came to 4 bases. The CDR3 nucleotides are TGTGCCAGCAGCTTCGGGAATCAGCCCCAGCATTTT. It specifies CASSFGNQPQHF.

The chain carries TRBV11-2 and TRBJ2-7, with a tentative D call TRBD2 (6 bases). The V end lost 5 bases, the J end lost 4 bases, and 21 bases lay between the germline ends. This CDR3 is 16 amino acids long. Germline CDR1 is SGHAT and CDR2 is FQNNGV. CDR3 DNA sequence: TGTGCCAGCAGCCCCAAAATCCGGGACTCCATTTACGAGCAGTACTTC. Encoded protein: CASSPKIRDSIYEQYF.

DNA of the CDR3: TGTGCCAGCTCACCACCGGACAGCAATCAGCCCCAGCATTTT. This encodes CASSPPDSNQPQHF. The genes are TRBV18 and TRBJ1-5; D remains ambiguous. This CDR3 is built from 14 residues. V lost 0 bases to trimming and J lost 1 base, with 4 bases between them. Germline loops: CDR1 KGHSH, CDR2 LQKENI.

V usage is TRBV2 and J usage is TRBJ2-7; D possibly corresponds to TRBD2 (7 bases). Germline values: CDR1 SNHLY, CDR2 FYNNEI. This CDR3 spans 15 amino acids. V was pared by 1 base and J by 1 base, with 11 bases between. The chain's CDR3 is CASSEGGGDSYEQYF. CDR3 nucleotide sequence: TGTGCCAGCAGTGAAGGGGGGGGCGATTCCTACGAGCAGTACTTC.

This clone appeared once. The gene calls are TRBV28 and TRBJ1-4; no definite D call. Germline values: CDR1 MDHEN, CDR2 SYDVKM. Trimming pared 3 bases from V and 3 bases from J, leaving 5 bases between. This CDR3 is 13 amino acids long. CDR3 sequence reads: CASSLPANEKLFF. The CDR3 region has the DNA TGTGCCAGCAGTTTGCCAGCTAATGAAAAACTGTTTTTT.

The chain joins TRBV5-6 to TRBJ1-5, with D maybe TRBD1 (5 bases). The germline gives CDR1 SGHDT, CDR2 YYEEEE. V lost 0 bases and J 3 bases, leaving 7 bases between the germline ends. The CDR3 spans 14 residues. For the CDR3, the DNA is TGTGCCAGCAGCTTGGGAGGGGACAATCAGCCCCAGCATTTT. Translation gives CASSLGGDNQPQHF.

The V call is TRBV27, the J call TRBJ1-5, with a weak D call TRBD1 (6 bases). The CDR3 runs 14 residues. Trimming cost V 3 bases and J 7 bases, with 13 bases left between them. Per the germline V gene, CDR1 is MNHEY and CDR2 is SMNVEV (reference sequence). The DNA of the CDR3 is TGTGCCAGCAGTTTTTTAGGGGGTGGCCAGCCCCAGCATTTT. Amino acid sequence: CASSFLGGGQPQHF.

This clone was seen a handful of times. The chain links TRBV4-1 to TRBJ2-2; weak D call: TRBD1 (6 bases). The CDR3 sequence is 17 residues long. Germline values: CDR1 MGHRA, CDR2 YSYEKL. The V end was cut by 4 bases, the J end by 5 bases, with 20 bases between. The CDR3 sequence: CASSPQGTGYWTGELFF. As DNA, the CDR3 is TGCGCCAGCAGCCCCCAAGGTACAGGGTATTGGACCGGGGAGCTGTTTTTT.

The rearrangement links TRBV18 to TRBJ2-7; D remains unclear. CDR3 length: 15 amino acids. Germline V gene lookup returns CDR1 KGHSH and CDR2 LQKENI. Trimming removed 2 bases at V and 3 bases at J, with 14 bases between. CDR3 in amino acids: CASSPESSPHYEQYF. The CDR3 DNA reads TGTGCCAGCTCACCAGAGAGCAGCCCCCACTACGAGCAGTACTTC.

The chain has TRBV27 and TRBJ1-1; TRBD1 matches 7 bases. The CDR3 is 17 amino acids. Trimming took 2 bases from V and 0 from J; bases not matched to a gene: 9. The V gene's germline CDR1 is MNHEY and CDR2 SMNVEV (reference sequence). CDR3 DNA sequence: TGTGCCAGCAGTTTAAGAGGCAGGGGGGCTTTGAACACTGAAGCTTTCTTT. It encodes CASSLRGRGALNTEAFF.

The V and J genes are TRBV7-3 and TRBJ2-1; TRBD1 might be the D (6 bases). CDR1 SGHTA and CDR2 FQGTGA come from the germline V gene. The CDR3 is 13 amino acids. V was shortened by 3 bases and J by 6 bases, with 9 bases between the two germline ends. The CDR3 nucleotides are TGTGCCAGCAGCTTCCTAGGGGGCAATGAGCAGTTCTTC. Translated, it gives CASSFLGGNEQFF.

This chain links TRBV6-1 with TRBJ2-7; TRBD1 agrees at 7 bases. Germline V CDR1 and CDR2: MNHNS, SASEGT. V lost 5 bases, J lost 7 bases, and 14 bases stayed unmatched. This CDR3 region has 15 residues. CDR3 loop: CASSKDRDRAVEQYF. The DNA of the CDR3 is TGTGCCAGCAGTAAGGACCGGGACAGAGCAGTGGAGCAGTACTTC.

The gene calls are TRBV7-8 and TRBJ2-3; the D is unclear. CDR3 length: 12 amino acids. V was shortened by 1 base and J by 7 bases, with 6 bases between the two germline ends. CDR1 is SGHVS and CDR2 is FQNEAQ in the germline V gene. CDR3 in amino acids: CASSLGENTQYF. The CDR3 DNA follows: TGTGCCAGCAGCTTAGGGGAAAATACGCAGTATTTT.

The rearrangement uses TRBV30 and TRBJ1-1, with D perhaps matching TRBD1 (5 bases). V lost 0 bases to trimming and J lost 0 bases, with 8 bases between them. CDR1 is GTSNPN, CDR2 SVGIG, per germline (reference sequence). The CDR3 spans 14 residues. The CDR3 DNA reads TGTGCCTGGAGTGTAGGCAGGGTGAACACTGAAGCTTTCTTT. It translates to CAWSVGRVNTEAFF.

This clone has just one count. V and J are TRBV6-5 and TRBJ2-2; 10 bases are shared with TRBD2. V was clipped by 9 bases and J by 4 bases; unmatched bases: 5. Germline V gene lookup returns CDR1 MNHEY and CDR2 SVGAGI. The CDR3 spans 14 residues. The CDR3 loop reads CASSGGPFTGELFF. The CDR3 coding sequence is TGTGCCAGTAGCGGGGGGCCCTTCACCGGGGAGCTGTTTTTT.